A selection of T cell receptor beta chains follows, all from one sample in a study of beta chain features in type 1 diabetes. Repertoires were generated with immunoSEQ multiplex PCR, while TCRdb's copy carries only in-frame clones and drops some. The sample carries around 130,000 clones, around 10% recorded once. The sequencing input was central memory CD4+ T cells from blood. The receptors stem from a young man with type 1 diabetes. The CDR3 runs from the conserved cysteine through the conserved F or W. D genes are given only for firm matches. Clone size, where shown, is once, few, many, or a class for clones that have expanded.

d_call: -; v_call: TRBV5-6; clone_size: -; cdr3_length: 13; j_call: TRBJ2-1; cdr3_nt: TGTGCCAGCAGCTTGTCGAACCAGAATGAGCAGTTCTTC; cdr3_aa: CASSLSNQNEQFF
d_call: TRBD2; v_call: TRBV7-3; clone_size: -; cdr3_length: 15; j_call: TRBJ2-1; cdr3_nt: TGTGCCAGCAGCCGCCGGGCGGGGGGGGAGGATGAGCAGTTCTTC; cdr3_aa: CASSRRAGGEDEQFF
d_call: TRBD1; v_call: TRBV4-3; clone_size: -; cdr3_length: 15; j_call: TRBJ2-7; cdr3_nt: TGCGCCAGCAGCCTAGAACCAGGGGGCTCCTACGAGCAGTACTTC; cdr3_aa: CASSLEPGGSYEQYF
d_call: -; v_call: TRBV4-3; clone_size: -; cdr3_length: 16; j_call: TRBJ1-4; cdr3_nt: TGCGCCAGCAGCCAAGTCTTCCGGCAGGGGAATGAAAAACTGTTTTTT; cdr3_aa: CASSQVFRQGNEKLFF
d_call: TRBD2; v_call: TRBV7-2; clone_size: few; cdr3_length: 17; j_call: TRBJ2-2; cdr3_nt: TGTGCCAGCAGCTCCTCTAGCGGGGGGGCCGTCGCCGGGGAGCTGTTTTTT; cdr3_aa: CASSSSSGGAVAGELFF
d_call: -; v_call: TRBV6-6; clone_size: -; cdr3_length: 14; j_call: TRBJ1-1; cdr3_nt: TGTGCCAGCCGGGACGGGGGGCGGGACACTGAAGCTTTCTTT; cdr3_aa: CASRDGGRDTEAFF
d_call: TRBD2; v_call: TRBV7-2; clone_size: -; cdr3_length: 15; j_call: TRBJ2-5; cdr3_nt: TGTGCCAGCAGCTTAGGGACTAGCCTCCAAGAGACCCAGTACTTC; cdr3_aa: CASSLGTSLQETQYF
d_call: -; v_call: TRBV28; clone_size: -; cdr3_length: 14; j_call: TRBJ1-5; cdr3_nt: TGTGCCAGCAGCCCGGGAAGTGGAAAACAGCCCCAGCATTTT; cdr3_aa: CASSPGSGKQPQHF
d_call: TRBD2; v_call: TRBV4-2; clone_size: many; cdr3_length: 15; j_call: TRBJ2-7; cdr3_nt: TGTGCCAGCAGCCAAGAGACTAGCGGCTCCTACGAGCAGTACTTC; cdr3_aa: CASSQETSGSYEQYF
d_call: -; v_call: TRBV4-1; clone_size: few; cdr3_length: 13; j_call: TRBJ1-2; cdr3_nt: TGCGCCAGCAGCCACCAGGGCCTCTATGGCTACACCTTC; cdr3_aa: CASSHQGLYGYTF
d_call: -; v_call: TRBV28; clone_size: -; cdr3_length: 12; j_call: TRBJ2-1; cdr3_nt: TGTGCCAGCAGTATCACTAGCAATGAGCAGTTCTTC; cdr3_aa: CASSITSNEQFF
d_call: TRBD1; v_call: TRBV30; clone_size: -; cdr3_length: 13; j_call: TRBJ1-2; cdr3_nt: TGTGCCTGGCGGGGACAGGGGTTCGATGGCTACACCTTC; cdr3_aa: CAWRGQGFDGYTF
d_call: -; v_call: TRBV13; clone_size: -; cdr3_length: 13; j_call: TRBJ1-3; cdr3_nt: TGTGCCAGCGGTATGTTGCAGGGAAACACCATATATTTT; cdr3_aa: CASGMLQGNTIYF
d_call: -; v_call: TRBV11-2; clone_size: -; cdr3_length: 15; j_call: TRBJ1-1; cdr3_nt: TGTGCCAGCAGCTTAGGGGCCGGGGAATACACTGAAGCTTTCTTT; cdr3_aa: CASSLGAGEYTEAFF
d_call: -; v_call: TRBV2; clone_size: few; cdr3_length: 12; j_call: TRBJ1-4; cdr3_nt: TGTGCCAGCAGTGAATCGAGGGAAAAACTGTTTTTT; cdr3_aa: CASSESREKLFF
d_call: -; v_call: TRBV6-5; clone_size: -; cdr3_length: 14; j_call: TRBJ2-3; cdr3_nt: TGTGCCAGCAGTTACTCTGAGGGTGGGGATACGCAGTATTTT; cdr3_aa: CASSYSEGGDTQYF
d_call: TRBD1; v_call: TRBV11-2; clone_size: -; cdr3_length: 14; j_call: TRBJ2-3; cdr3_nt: TGTGCCAGCAGCTCGACAGGGGGAACAGATACGCAGTATTTT; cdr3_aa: CASSSTGGTDTQYF
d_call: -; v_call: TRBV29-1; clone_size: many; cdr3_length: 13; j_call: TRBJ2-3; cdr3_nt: TGCAGCGGAACGAAAGCAAGCACAGATACGCAGTATTTT; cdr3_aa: CSGTKASTDTQYF
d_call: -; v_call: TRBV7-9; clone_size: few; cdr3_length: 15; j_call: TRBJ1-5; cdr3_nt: TGTGCCAGCAGCCAAGGAGGAGCCGGCAATCAGCCCCAGCATTTT; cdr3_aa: CASSQGGAGNQPQHF
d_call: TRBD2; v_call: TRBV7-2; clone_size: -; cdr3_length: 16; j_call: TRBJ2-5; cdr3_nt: TGTGCCAGCAGCTTTCGACTAGCGGGGAGCCAAGAGACCCAGTACTTC; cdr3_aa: CASSFRLAGSQETQYF
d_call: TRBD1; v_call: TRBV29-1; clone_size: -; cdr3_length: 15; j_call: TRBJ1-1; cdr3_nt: TGCAGCGTTGAGGGGACAGGGGGAAAGAACACTGAAGCTTTCTTT; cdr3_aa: CSVEGTGGKNTEAFF
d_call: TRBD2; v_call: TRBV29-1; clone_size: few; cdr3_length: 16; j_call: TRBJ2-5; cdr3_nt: TGCAGCGCCTCTTCCTGGGTGTCGGGGGGACCAGAGACCCAGTACTTC; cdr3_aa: CSASSWVSGGPETQYF
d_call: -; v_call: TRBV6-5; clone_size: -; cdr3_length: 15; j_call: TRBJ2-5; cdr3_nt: TGTGCCAGCCTTAGTGGGGCCACTCTCCGAGAGACCCAGTACTTC; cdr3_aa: CASLSGATLRETQYF
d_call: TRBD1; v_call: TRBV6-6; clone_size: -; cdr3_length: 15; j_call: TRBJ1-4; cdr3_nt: TGTGCCAGCAGTCGCCCTCAGGGGGCGCGAGAAAAACTGTTTTTT; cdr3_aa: CASSRPQGAREKLFF
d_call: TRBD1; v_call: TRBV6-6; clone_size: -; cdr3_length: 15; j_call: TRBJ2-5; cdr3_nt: TGTGCCAGCAGTCAGGACAGGGGGGGGAGCGAGACCCAGTACTTC; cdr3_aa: CASSQDRGGSETQYF
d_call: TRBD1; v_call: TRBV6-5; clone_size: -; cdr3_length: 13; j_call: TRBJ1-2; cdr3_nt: TGTGCCAGTTTCGAGACAGGGAACTATGGCTACACCTTC; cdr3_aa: CASFETGNYGYTF
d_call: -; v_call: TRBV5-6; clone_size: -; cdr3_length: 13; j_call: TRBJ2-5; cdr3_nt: TGTGCCAGCAGCTTGACAGGTCCAGAGACCCAGTACTTC; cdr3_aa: CASSLTGPETQYF
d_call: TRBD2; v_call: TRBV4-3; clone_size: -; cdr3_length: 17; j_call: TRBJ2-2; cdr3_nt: TGCGCCAGCAGCCAAGGTGGTAGCGGGGGGGTTACCGGGGAGCTGTTTTTT; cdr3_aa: CASSQGGSGGVTGELFF
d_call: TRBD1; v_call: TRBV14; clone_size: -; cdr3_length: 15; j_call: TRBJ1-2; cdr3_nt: TGTGCCAGCAGCCCAAACCGACAGGGCAGTTATGGCTACACCTTC; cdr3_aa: CASSPNRQGSYGYTF
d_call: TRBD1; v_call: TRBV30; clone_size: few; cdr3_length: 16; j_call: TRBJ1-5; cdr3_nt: TGTGCCTGGAGTGATCGCCGGACAGGGGGTACGGAGCCCCAGCATTTT; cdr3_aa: CAWSDRRTGGTEPQHF
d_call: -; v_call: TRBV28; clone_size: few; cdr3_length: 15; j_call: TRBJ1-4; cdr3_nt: TGTGCCAGCAGCCTCCCCTGGGGGGGCTCTGAAAAACTGTTTTTT; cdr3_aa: CASSLPWGGSEKLFF
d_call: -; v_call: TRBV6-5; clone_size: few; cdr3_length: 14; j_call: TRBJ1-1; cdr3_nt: TGTGCCAGCAGCCCCCCGACAGCGAACACTGAAGCTTTCTTT; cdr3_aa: CASSPPTANTEAFF
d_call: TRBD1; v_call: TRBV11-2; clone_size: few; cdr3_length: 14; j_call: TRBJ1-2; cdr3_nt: TGTGCCAGCAGCACCCGACAGGGGGCGACCGGCTACACCTTC; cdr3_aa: CASSTRQGATGYTF
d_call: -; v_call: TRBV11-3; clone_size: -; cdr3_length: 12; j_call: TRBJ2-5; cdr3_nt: TGTGCCAGCAGCCCGCAGGGGGAGACCCAGTACTTC; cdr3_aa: CASSPQGETQYF
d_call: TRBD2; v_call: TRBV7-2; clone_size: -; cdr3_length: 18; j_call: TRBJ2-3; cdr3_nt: TGTGCCAGCAGCTCACCCAGGGGCCTAGCGGGGGTCACGAATACGCAGTATTTT; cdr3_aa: CASSSPRGLAGVTNTQYF
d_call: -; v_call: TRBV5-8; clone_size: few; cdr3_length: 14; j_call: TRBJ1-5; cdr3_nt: TGTGCCAGCAATCGGTACTATAGCAATCAGCCCCAGCATTTT; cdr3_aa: CASNRYYSNQPQHF
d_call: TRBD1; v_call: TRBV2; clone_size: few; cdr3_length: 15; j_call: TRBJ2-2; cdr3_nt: TGTGCCAGCGGCACGGGACAGGGGGTTACCGGGGAGCTGTTTTTT; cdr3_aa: CASGTGQGVTGELFF
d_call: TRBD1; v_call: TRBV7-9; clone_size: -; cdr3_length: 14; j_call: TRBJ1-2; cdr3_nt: TGTGCCAGCAGCTTGGGGGACAGGGAGGGAGGCTACACCTTC; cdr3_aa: CASSLGDREGGYTF
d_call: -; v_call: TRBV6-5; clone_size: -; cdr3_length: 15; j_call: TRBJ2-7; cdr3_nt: TGTGCCAGCAGTTACGGAAAGGCGGGTTCCTACGAGCAGTACTTC; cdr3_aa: CASSYGKAGSYEQYF
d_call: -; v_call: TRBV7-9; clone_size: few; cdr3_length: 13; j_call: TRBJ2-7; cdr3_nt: TGTGCCAGCAGCTTAGAACAGATCACCGAGCAGTACTTC; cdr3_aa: CASSLEQITEQYF
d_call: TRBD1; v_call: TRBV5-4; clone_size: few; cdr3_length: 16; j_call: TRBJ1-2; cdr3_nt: TGTGCCAGCAGCCCATGGACAGGGGATGCGTCCTATGGCTACACCTTC; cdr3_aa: CASSPWTGDASYGYTF
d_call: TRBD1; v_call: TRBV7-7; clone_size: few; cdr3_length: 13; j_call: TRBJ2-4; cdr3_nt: TGTGCTAGCAGCGCCGGGACAGGGGACATTCAGTACTTC; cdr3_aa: CASSAGTGDIQYF
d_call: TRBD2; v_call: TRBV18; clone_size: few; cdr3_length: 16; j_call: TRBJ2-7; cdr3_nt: TGTGCCAGCTCACGTCCGGGACTAGCGGGGGATTACGAGCAGTACTTC; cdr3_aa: CASSRPGLAGDYEQYF
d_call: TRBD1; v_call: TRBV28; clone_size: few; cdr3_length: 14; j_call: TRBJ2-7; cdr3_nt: TGTGCCAGCACTTTCCCGGGACAGGGGCGAGAGCAGTACTTC; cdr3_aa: CASTFPGQGREQYF
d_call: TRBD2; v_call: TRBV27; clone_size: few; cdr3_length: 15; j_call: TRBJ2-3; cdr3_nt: TGTGCCAGCAGTTTAGTACTAGCGGCCACAGATACGCAGTATTTT; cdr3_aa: CASSLVLAATDTQYF
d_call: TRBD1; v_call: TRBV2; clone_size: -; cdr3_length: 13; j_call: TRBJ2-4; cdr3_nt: TGTGCCAGCAGTGATGGACAGGGGGACATTCAGTACTTC; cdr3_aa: CASSDGQGDIQYF
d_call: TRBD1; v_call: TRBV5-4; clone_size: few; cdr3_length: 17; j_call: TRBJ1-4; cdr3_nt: TGTGCCAGCAGCTTGGGGGGACAGGGTTCTACTGGTGAAAAACTGTTTTTT; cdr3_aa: CASSLGGQGSTGEKLFF
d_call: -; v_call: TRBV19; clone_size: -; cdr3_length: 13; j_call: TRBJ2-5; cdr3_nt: TGTGCCATAGCCCGGGGTTTACAAGAGACCCAGTACTTC; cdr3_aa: CAIARGLQETQYF